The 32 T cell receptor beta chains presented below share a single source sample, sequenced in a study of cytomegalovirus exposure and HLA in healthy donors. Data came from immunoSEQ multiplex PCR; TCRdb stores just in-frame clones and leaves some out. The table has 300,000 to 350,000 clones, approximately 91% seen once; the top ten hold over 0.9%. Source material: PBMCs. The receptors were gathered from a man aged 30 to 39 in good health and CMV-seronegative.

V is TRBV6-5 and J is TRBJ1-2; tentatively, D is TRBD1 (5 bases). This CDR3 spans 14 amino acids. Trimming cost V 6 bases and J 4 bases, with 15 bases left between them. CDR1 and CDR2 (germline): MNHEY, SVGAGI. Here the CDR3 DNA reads TGTGCCAGCAGCTCCCGGTACGGGGGCTATGGCTACACCTTC. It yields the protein CASSSRYGGYGYTF.

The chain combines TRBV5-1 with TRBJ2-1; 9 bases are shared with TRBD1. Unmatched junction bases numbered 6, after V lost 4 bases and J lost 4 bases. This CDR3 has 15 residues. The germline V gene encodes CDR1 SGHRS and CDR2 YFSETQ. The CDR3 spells CASSIRDRVYNEQFF. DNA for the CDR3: TGCGCCAGCAGCATCCGGGACAGGGTATACAATGAGCAGTTCTTC.

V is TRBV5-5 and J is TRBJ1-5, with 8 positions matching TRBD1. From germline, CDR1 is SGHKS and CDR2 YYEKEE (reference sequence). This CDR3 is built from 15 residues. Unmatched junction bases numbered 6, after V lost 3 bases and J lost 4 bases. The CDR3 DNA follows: TGTGCCAGCAGCTGGAGGACAGGGCTTAATCAGCCCCAGCATTTT. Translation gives CASSWRTGLNQPQHF.

The CDR3 DNA is TGTGCCAGCAGCGGCGCGGCCGGGGAGCTGTTTTTT. Amino acids: CASSGAAGELFF. The chain links TRBV9 to TRBJ2-2; D is unclear. Germline V gene lookup returns CDR1 SGDLS and CDR2 YYNGEE. The CDR3 runs to 12 residues. Trimming shortened V by 3 bases and J by 6 bases, and 6 bases separated the two germline ends. The full variable domain, in which reference TRBV9 and TRBJ2-2 provide the parts outside the CDR3, is DSGVTQTPKHLITATGQRVTLRCSPRSGDLSVYWYQQSLDQGLQFLIQYYNGEERAKGNILERFSAQQFPDLHSELNLSSLELGDSALYFCASSGAAGELFFGEGSRLTVL.

DNA for the CDR3: TGTGCCTGGAGGACACTCTATGGCTACACCTTC. Its translation: CAWRTLYGYTF. This chain uses TRBV30 with TRBJ1-2; no firm D call. Trimming pared 3 bases from V and 4 bases from J, leaving 6 bases between. Per germline, CDR1 GTSNPN and CDR2 SVGIG (reference sequence). This CDR3 has 11 amino acids.

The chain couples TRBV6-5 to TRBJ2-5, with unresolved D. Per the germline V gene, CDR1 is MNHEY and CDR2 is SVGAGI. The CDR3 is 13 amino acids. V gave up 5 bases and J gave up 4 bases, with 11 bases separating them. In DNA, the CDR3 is TGTGCCAGCAGTCGCGACACCAGAGAGACCCAGTACTTC. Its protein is CASSRDTRETQYF.

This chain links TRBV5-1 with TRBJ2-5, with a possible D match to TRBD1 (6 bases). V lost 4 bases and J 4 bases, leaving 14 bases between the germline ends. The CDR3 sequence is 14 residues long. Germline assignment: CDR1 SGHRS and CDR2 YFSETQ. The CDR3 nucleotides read TGCGCCAGCAGCCTACAGGGATTTAGAGAGACCCAGTACTTC. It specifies CASSLQGFRETQYF.

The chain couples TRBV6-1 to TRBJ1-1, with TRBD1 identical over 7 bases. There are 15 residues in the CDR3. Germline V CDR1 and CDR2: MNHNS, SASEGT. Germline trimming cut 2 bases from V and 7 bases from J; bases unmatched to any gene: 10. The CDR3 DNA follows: TGTGCCAGCAGTGAACCCCCCAGGGGGAAGTTTGAAGCTTTCTTT. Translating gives CASSEPPRGKFEAFF.

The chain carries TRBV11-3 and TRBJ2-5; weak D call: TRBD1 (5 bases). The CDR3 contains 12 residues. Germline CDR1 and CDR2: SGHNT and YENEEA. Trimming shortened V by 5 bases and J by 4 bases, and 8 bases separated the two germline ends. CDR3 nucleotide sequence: TGTGCCAGCAGCCTAAGGGGAGAGACCCAGTACTTC. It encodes CASSLRGETQYF.

DNA of the CDR3: TGTGCCAGCAGTTGGAGCTCCTATAATTCACCCCTCCACTTT. Amino acids: CASSWSSYNSPLHF. The chain carries TRBV7-8 and TRBJ1-6; no firm D call. This CDR3 is built from 14 residues. V gave up 6 bases and J gave up 0 bases, with 6 bases separating them. Germline V gene lookup returns CDR1 SGHVS and CDR2 FQNEAQ.

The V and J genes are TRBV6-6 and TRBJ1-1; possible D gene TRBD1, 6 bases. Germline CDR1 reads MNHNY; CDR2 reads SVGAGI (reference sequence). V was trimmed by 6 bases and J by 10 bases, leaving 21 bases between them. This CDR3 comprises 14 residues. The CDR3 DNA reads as TGTGCCAGCAGCCCACAGGGTAGAGTCGGTGGAGCTTTCTTT. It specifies CASSPQGRVGGAFF.

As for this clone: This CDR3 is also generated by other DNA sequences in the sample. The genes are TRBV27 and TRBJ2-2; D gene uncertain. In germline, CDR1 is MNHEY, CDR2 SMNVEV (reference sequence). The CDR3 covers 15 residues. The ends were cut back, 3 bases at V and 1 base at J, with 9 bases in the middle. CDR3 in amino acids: CASSLSDWNTGELFF. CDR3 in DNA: TGTGCCAGCAGTTTGTCAGACTGGAACACCGGGGAGCTGTTTTTT.

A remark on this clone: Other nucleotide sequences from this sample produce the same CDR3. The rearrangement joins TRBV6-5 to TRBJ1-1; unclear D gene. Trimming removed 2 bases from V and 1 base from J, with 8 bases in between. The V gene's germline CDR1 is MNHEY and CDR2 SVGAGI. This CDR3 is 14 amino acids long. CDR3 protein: CASSYQTGNTEAFF. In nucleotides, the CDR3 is TGTGCCAGCAGTTACCAGACTGGGAACACTGAAGCTTTCTTT.

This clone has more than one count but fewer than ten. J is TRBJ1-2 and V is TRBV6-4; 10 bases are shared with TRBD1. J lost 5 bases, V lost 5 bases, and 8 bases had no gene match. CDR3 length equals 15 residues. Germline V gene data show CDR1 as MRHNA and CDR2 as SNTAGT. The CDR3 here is CASSPGTGDVYGYTF. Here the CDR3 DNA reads TGTGCCAGCAGTCCCGGGACAGGGGACGTGTATGGCTACACCTTC.

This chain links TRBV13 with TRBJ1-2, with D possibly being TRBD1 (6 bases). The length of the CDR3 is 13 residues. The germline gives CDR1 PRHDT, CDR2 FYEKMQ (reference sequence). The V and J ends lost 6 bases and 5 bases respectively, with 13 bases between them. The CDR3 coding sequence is TGTGCCAGCAGACCGACAGGCACTTATGGCTACACCTTC. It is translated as CASRPTGTYGYTF.

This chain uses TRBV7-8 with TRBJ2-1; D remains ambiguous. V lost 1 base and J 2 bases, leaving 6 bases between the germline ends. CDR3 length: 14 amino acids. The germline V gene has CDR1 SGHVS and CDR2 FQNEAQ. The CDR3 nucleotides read TGTGCCAGCAGCTTAGTACAGACCTACAATGAGCAGTTCTTC. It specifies CASSLVQTYNEQFF.

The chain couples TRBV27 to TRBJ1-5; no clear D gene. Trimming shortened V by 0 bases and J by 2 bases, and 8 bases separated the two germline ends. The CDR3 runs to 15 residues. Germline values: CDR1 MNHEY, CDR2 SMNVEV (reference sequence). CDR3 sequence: CASSLSSTGNQPQHF. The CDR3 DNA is TGTGCCAGCAGTTTATCGAGTACAGGCAATCAGCCCCAGCATTTT.

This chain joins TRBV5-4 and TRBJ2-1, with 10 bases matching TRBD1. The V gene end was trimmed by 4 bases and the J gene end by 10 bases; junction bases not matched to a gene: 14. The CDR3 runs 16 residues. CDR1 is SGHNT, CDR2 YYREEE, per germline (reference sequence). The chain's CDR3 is CASSGPGQGTIWEQFF. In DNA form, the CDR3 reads TGTGCCAGCAGCGGACCGGGACAGGGGACTATCTGGGAGCAGTTCTTC.

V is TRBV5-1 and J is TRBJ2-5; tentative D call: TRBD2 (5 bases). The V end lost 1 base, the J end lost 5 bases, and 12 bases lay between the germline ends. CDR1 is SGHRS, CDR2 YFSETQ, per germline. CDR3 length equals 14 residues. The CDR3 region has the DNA TGCGCCAGCAGCTTGTTGACCGGCGGGGAGACCCAGTACTTC. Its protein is CASSLLTGGETQYF.

The CDR3 DNA reads as TGTGCCAGTAGTATATCTCAGGGGATGAACACTGAAGCTTTCTTT. Translation: CASSISQGMNTEAFF. The chain recombines TRBV19 with TRBJ1-1; D may be TRBD1 (6 bases). The V gene's germline CDR1 is LNHDA and CDR2 SQIVND (reference sequence). V was shortened by 2 bases and J by 0 bases, with 10 bases between the two germline ends. The length of the CDR3 is 15 residues.

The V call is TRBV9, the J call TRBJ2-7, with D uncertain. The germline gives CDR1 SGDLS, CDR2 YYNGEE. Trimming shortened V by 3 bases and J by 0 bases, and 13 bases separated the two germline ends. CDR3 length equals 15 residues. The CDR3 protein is CASSALPGFSYEQYF. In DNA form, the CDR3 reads TGTGCCAGCAGCGCCCTACCTGGTTTCTCCTACGAGCAGTACTTC.

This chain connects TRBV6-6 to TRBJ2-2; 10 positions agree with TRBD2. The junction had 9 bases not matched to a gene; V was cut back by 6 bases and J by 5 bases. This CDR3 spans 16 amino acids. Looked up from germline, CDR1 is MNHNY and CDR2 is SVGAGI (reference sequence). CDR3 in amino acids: CASRHLLAGRTGELFF. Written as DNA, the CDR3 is TGTGCCAGCAGGCACTTACTAGCGGGGCGTACCGGGGAGCTGTTTTTT.

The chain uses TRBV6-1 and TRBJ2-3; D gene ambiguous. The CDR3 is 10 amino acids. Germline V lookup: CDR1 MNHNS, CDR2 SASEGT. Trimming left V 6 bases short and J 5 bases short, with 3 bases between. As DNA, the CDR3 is TGTGCCAGCAGCCGAGATACGCAGTATTTT. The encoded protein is CASSRDTQYF.

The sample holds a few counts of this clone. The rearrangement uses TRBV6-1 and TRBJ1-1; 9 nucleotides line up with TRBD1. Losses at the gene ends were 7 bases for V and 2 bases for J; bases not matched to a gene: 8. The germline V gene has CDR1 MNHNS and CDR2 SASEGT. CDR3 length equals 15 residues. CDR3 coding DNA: TGTGCCAGCACTACCGGGACAGGGATTAACACTGAAGCTTTCTTT. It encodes CASTTGTGINTEAFF.

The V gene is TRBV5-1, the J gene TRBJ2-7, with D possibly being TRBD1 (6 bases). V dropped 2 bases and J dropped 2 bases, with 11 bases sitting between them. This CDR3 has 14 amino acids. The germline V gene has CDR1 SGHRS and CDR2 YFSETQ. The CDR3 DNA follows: TGCGCCAGCAGCTTCCAGACAGGACCCTACGAGCAGTACTTC. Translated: CASSFQTGPYEQYF.

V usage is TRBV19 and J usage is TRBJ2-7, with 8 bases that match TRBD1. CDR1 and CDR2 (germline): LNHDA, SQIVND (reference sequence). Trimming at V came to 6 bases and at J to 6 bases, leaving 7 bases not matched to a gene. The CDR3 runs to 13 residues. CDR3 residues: CASSFGQGGEQYF. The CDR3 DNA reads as TGTGCCAGTAGCTTCGGACAGGGAGGCGAGCAGTACTTC.

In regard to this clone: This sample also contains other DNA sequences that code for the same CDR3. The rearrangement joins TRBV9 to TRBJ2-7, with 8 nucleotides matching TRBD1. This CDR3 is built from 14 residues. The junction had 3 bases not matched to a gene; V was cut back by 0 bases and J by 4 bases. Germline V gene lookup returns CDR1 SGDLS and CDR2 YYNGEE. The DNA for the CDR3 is TGTGCCAGCAGCGTAGGGACAGGGAATTACGAGCAGTACTTC. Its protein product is CASSVGTGNYEQYF.

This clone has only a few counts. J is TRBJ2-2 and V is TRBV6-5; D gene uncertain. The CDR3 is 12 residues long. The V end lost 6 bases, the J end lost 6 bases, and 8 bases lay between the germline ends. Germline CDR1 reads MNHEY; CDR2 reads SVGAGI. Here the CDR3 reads CASRIEAGELFF. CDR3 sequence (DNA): TGTGCCAGCAGAATTGAGGCCGGGGAGCTGTTTTTT.

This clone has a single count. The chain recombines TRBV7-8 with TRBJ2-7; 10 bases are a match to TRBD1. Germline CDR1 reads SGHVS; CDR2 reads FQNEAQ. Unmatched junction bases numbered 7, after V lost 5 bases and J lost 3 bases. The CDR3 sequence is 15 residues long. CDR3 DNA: TGTGCCAGCAGCCCTAGACAGGGGGCTTACTACGAGCAGTACTTC. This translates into CASSPRQGAYYEQYF. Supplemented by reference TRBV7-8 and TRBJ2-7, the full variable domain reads GAGVSQSPRYKVAKRGQDVALRCDPISGHVSLFWYQQALGQGPEFLTYFQNEAQLDKSGLPSDRFFAERPEGSVSTLKIQRTQQEDSAVYLCASSPRQGAYYEQYFGPGTRLTVT.

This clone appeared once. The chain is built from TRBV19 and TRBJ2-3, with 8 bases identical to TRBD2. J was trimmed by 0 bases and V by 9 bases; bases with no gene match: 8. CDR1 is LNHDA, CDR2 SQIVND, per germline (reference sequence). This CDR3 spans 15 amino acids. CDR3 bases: TGTGCCAGCACCACCCAGCGGGGGAGCACAGATACGCAGTATTTT. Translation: CASTTQRGSTDTQYF.

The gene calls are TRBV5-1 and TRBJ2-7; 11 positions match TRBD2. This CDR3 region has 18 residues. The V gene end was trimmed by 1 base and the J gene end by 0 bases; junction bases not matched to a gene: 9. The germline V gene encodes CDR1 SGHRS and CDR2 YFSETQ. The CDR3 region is CASSLLASGGPSSYEQYF. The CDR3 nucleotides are TGCGCCAGCAGCTTGTTGGCTAGCGGGGGGCCGAGCTCCTACGAGCAGTACTTC.

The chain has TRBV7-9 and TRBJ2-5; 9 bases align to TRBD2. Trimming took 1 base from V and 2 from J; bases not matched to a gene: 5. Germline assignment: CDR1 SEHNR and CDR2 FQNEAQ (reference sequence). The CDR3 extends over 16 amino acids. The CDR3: CASSLVGLASQETQYF. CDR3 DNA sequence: TGTGCCAGCAGCTTAGTAGGACTAGCGTCACAAGAGACCCAGTACTTC.